This TCR beta chain was documented in a study of blood T cell repertoires in COVID-19. The method was immunoSEQ multiplex PCR; TCRdb's version includes in-frame clones alone and lacks a portion of them. Found here are about 250,000 clones, roughly 85% of them singletons; the top ten hold approximately 8.2%. Clinical history reported by participants formed the basis on which cohorts were assigned. V shed 1 base and J shed 8 bases, with 9 bases lying between them. Germline values: CDR1 SGHTA, CDR2 FQGTGA. The CDR3 loop spans 13 amino acids. This receptor was identified in a woman aged 45-60 years with acute COVID-19. Source material: PBMCs or T cells enriched from blood (not recorded which). This chain uses TRBV7-3 with TRBJ1-5; no firm D call. The CDR3 nucleotides are TGTGCCAGCAGCTTAAGTGGAGGAGAGCCCCAGCATTTT. Amino acids: CASSLSGGEPQHF.